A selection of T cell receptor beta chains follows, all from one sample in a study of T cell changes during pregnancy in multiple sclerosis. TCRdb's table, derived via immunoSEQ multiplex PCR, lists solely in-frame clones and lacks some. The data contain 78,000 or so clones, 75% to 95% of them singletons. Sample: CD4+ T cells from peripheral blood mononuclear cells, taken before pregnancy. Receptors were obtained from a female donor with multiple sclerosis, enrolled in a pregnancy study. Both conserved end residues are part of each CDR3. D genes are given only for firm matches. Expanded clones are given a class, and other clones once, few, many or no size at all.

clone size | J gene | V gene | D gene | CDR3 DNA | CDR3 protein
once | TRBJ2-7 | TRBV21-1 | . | TGTGCCAGCAGCAAAGGAACTAGCGGGAGCTTCTACGAGCAGTACTTC | CASSKGTSGSFYEQYF
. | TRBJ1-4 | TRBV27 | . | TGTGCCAGCAGTTTTTTCGGGGTCTCTGGGAATGAAAAACTGTTTTTT | CASSFFGVSGNEKLFF
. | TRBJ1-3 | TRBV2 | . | TGTGCCAGCAACGGACTGGGCTCTGGAAACACCATATATTTT | CASNGLGSGNTIYF
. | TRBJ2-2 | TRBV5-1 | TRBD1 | TGCGCCAGCAGCTTGGTTCCGACAGGGGAAACCGGGGAGCTGTTTTTT | CASSLVPTGETGELFF
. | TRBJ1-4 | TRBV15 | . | TGTGCCACCAGCAGAGATCCCCGGGGGAATCGTGAAAAACTGTTTTTT | CATSRDPRGNREKLFF
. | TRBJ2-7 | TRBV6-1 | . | TGTGCCAGCAGTGTCCAGGGAGGTGAGCAGTACTTC | CASSVQGGEQYF
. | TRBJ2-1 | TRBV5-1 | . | TGCGCCAGCAGCTTTAGTGGGAGTTCCTACAATGAGCAGTTCTTC | CASSFSGSSYNEQFF
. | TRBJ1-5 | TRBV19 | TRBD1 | TGTGCCAGTAGTATAGACCCGACAGGGCGCAATCAGCCCCAGCATTTT | CASSIDPTGRNQPQHF
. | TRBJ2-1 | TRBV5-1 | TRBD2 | TGCGCCAGCAGCTTGGGGGGGACTAGCGGGTCCAATGAGCAGTTCTTC | CASSLGGTSGSNEQFF
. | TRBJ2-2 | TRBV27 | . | TGTGCCAGCAGTTCAAATCCCGGGGAGCTGTTTTTT | CASSSNPGELFF
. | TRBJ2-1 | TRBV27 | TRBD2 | TGTGCCAGCAGACGACCGGGGGGGCCCCACAATGAGCAGTTCTTC | CASRRPGGPHNEQFF
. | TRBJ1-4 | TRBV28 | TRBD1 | TGTGCCAGCAGTGTCCCCGGGACAGGTGAAAAACTGTTTTTT | CASSVPGTGEKLFF
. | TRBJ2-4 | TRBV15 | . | TGTGCCACCAGCAGAGATGGTAGGAGGACGAACATTCAGTACTTC | CATSRDGRRTNIQYF
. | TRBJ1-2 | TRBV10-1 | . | TGCGCCAGCACACAGGGTCTCCCTTTCTATGGCTACACCTTC | CASTQGLPFYGYTF
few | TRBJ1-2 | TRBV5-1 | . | TGCGCCAGCAGCTTGGGACCACAGGATTGGGGCTACACCTTC | CASSLGPQDWGYTF
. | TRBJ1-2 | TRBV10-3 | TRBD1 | TGTGCCATCAGCGAAAAGGGACAGGGCGTTGGTGGCTACACCTTC | CAISEKGQGVGGYTF
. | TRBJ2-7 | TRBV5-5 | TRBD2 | TGTGCCAGCAGCCCGGGACTAGCGGGGGGGCAGCGTTCCTACGAGCAGTACTTC | CASSPGLAGGQRSYEQYF
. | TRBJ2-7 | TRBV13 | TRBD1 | TGTGCCAGCAGCTTGGGGCAGGGGGCTTACGAGCAGTACTTC | CASSLGQGAYEQYF
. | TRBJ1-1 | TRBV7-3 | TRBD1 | TGTGCCAGCAGCTGGGACAGGGACACTGAAGCTTTCTTT | CASSWDRDTEAFF
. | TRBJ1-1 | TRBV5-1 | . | TGCGCCAGCAGCCCTGCCCGGGGACAAAACACTGAAGCTTTCTTT | CASSPARGQNTEAFF
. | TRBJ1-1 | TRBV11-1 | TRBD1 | TGTGCCAGCAGCCCCGTTTCCGGGACAGGGTACACTGAAGCTTTCTTT | CASSPVSGTGYTEAFF
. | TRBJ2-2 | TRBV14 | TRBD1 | TGTGCCAGCCGTGGGACAGGGAACACCGGGGAGCTGTTTTTT | CASRGTGNTGELFF
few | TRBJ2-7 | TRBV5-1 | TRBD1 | TGCGCCAGCAGCCGAGCGACAGGGGGGATTTACGAGCAGTACTTC | CASSRATGGIYEQYF
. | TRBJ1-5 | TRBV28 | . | TGTGCCAGCAGTCAGTATAGCAATCAGCCCCAGCATTTT | CASSQYSNQPQHF
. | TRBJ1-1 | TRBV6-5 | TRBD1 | TGTGCCAGCAGCCGCGGACAGGGTGCGGACACTGAAGCTTTCTTT | CASSRGQGADTEAFF
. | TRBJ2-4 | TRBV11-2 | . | TGTGCCAGCAGCTTTGGCAGGGGTGCCCCCAAAAACATTCAGTACTTC | CASSFGRGAPKNIQYF
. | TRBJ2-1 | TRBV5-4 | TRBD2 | TGTGCCAGCAGTCCCCCTATAGCGGGAGGGCCTAATGAGCAGTTCTTC | CASSPPIAGGPNEQFF
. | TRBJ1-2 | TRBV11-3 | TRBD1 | TGTGCCAGCAGCTTAGTGTTGGGGACAGGGGGCCTCTCTAACTATGGCTACACCTTC | CASSLVLGTGGLSNYGYTF
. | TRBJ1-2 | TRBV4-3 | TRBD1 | TGCGCCAGCAGCCAAGAACGGGACAGCCGCTACACCTTC | CASSQERDSRYTF
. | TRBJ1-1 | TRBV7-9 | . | TGTGCCAGCAGCTTAACGCCCGAGAGGAACACTGAAGCTTTCTTT | CASSLTPERNTEAFF
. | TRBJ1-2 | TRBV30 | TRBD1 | TGTGCCTGGAGTGTAGGGACAGGGGGCGCAGTGGGAGGCTACACCTTC | CAWSVGTGGAVGGYTF
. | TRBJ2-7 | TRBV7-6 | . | TGTGCCAGCAGTTTGACTAGATCTTTGGGCGAGCAGTACTTC | CASSLTRSLGEQYF
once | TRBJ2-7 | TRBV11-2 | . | TGTGCCAGCAGCCCTAGTTCCTACGAGCAGTACTTC | CASSPSSYEQYF
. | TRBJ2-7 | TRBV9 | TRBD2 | TGTGCCAGCAGCCCGGGGGGGGGTCCCGCCTACGAGCAGTACTTC | CASSPGGGPAYEQYF
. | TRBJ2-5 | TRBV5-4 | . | TGTGCCAGCTGGGACTCCCGACTCCTCCAAGAGACCCAGTACTTC | CASWDSRLLQETQYF
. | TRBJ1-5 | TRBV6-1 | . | TGTGCCAGCAGAGGACTGGTAAGCAATCAGCCCCAGCATTTT | CASRGLVSNQPQHF
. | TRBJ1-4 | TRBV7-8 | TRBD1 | TGTGCCAGCAGCTTAGGGCGGGACAGTAATGAAAAACTGTTTTTT | CASSLGRDSNEKLFF
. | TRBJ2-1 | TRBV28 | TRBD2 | TGTGCCAGCATCCCGGGGGGGACTAGCGGGAGAAGGTCCTACAATGAGCAGTTCTTC | CASIPGGTSGRRSYNEQFF
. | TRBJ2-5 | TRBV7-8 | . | TGTGCCAGCAGCTCCCTAGGTCTAGAGACCCAGTACTTC | CASSSLGLETQYF
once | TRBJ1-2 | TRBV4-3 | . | TGCGCCAGCAGCCAAGATACGGGGGAAGGCTACACCTTC | CASSQDTGEGYTF
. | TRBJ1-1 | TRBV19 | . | TGTGCCAGTAGTACCGGGGGGACATTGAACACTGAAGCTTTCTTT | CASSTGGTLNTEAFF
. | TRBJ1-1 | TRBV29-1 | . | TGCAGCGTAAGGGGGTCGAGCCTAAACACTGAAGCTTTCTTT | CSVRGSSLNTEAFF
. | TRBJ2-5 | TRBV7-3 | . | TGTGCCAGCAGCCCGGGGGTCCGAGAGACCCAGTACTTC | CASSPGVRETQYF
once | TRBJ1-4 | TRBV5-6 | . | TGTGCCAGCAGCTCTCGAGGTGAAAAACTGTTTTTT | CASSSRGEKLFF